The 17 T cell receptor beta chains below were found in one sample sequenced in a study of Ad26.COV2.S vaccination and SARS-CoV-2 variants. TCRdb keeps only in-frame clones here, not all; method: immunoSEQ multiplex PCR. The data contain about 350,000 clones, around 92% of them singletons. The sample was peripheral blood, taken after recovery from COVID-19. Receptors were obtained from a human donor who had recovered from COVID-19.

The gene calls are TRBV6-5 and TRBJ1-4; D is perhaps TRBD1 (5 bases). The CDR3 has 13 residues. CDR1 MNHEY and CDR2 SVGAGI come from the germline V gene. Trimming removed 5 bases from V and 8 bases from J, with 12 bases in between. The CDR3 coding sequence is TGTGCCAGCAGTCGCAGGGAGGACGAAAAACTGTTTTTT. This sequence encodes CASSRREDEKLFF.

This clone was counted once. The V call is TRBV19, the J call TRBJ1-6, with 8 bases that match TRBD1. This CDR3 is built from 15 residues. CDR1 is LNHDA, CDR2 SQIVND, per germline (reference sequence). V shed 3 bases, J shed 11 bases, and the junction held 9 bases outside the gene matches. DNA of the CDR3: TGTGCCAGTAGTATTTCGACAGGGGACTACCCACCCCTCCACTTT. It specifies CASSISTGDYPPLHF.

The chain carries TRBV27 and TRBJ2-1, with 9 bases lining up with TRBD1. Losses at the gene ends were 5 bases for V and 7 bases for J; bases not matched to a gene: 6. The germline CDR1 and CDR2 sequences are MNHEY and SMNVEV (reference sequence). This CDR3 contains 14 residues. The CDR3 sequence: CASSIRTGENEQFF. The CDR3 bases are TGTGCCAGCAGTATTCGGACAGGGGAGAATGAGCAGTTCTTC.

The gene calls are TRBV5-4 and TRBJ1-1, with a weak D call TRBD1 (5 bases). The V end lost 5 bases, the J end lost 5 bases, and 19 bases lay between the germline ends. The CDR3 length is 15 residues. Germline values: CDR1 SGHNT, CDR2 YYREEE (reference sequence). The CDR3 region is CASSSRSGVRTEAFF. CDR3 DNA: TGTGCCAGCAGTTCCCGTTCGGGGGTGAGGACTGAAGCTTTCTTT.

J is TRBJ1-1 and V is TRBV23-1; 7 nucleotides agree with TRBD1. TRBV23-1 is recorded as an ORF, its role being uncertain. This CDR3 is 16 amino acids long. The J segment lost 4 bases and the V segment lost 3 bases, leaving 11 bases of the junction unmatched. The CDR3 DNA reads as TGCGCCAGCAGTCAGCCGAGGAAGGGGGCGCTCACTGAAGCTTTCTTT. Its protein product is CASSQPRKGALTEAFF.

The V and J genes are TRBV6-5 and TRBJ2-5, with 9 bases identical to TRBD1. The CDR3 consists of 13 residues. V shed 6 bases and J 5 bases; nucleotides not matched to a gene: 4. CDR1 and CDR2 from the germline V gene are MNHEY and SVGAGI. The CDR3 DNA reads TGTGCCAGCAGACAGGGGGCTTGGGAGACCCAGTACTTC. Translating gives CASRQGAWETQYF.

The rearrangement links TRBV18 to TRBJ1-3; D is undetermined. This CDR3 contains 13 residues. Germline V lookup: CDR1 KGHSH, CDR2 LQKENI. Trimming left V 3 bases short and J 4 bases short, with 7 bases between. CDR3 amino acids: CASSPANGNTIYF. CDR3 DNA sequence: TGTGCCAGCTCACCCGCCAACGGAAACACCATATATTTT.

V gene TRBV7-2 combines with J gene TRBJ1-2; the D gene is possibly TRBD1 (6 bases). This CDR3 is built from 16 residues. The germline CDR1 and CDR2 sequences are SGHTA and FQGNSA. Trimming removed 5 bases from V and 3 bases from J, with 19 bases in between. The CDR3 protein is CASSPRVGQPHYGYTF. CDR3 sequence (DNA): TGTGCCAGCAGCCCCCGAGTCGGACAGCCACACTATGGCTACACCTTC.

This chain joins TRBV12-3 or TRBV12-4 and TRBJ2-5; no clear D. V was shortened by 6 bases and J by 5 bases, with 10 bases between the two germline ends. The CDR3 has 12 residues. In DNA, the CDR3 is TGTGCCAGCAGCCGCTTCCCCGAGACCCAGTACTTC. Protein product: CASSRFPETQYF.

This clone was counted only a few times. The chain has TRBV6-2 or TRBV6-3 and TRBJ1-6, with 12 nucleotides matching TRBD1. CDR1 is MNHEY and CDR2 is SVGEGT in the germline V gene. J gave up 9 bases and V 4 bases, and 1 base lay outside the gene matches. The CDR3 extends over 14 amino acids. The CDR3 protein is CASSSGQGASPLHF. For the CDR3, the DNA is TGTGCCAGCAGTTCGGGACAGGGGGCTTCACCCCTCCACTTT.

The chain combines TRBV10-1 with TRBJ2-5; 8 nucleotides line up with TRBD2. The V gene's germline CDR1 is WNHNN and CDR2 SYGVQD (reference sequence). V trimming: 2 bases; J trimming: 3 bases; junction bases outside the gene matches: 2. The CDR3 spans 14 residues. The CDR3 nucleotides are TGCGCCAGCAGTGAGGAACTAGCGGAAGAGACCCAGTACTTC. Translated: CASSEELAEETQYF.

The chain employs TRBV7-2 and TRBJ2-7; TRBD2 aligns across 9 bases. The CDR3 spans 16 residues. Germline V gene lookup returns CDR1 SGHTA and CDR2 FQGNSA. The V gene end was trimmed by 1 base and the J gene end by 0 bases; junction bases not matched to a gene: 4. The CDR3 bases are TGTGCCAGCAGCTTAGGCAGCGGGGGGACCTCCTACGAGCAGTACTTC. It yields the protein CASSLGSGGTSYEQYF. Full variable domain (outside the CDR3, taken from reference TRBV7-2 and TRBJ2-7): GAGVSQSPSNKVTEKGKDVELRCDPISGHTALYWYRQSLGQGLEFLIYFQGNSAPDKSGLPSDRFSAERTGGSVSTLTIQRTQQEDSAVYLCASSLGSGGTSYEQYFGPGTRLTVT.

In DNA, the CDR3 is TGTGCCAGCAGCTTACAGGGGGCCTATGAGCAGTTCTTC. Translated, it gives CASSLQGAYEQFF. The chain carries TRBV5-4 and TRBJ2-1; 9 nucleotides line up with TRBD1. J lost 8 bases, V lost 2 bases, and 2 bases had no gene match. This CDR3 contains 13 residues. Germline loops: CDR1 SGHNT, CDR2 YYREEE (reference sequence). The full variable domain, with the rest looked up from reference TRBV5-4 and TRBJ2-1, is ETGVTQSPTHLIKTRGQQVTLRCSSQSGHNTVSWYQQALGQGPQFIFQYYREEENGRGNFPPRFSGLQFPNYSSELNVNALELDDSALYLCASSLQGAYEQFFGPGTRLTVL.

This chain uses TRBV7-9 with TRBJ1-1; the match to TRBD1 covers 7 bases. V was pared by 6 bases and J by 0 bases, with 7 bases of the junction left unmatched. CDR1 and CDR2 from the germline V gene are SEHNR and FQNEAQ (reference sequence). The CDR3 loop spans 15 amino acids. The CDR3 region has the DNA TGTGCCAGCAGACCAAAGGACAGGTTGAACACTGAAGCTTTCTTT. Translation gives CASRPKDRLNTEAFF.

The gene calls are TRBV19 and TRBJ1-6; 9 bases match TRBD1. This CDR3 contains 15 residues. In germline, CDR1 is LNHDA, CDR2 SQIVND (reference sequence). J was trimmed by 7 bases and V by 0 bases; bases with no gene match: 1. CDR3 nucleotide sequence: TGTGCCAGTAGTATAGAAGACAGGGGGAATTCACCCCTCCACTTT. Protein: CASSIEDRGNSPLHF.

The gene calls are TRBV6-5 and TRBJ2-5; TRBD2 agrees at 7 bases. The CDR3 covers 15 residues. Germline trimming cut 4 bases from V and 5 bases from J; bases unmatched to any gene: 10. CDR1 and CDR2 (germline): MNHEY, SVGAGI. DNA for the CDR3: TGTGCCAGCAGTTCCCTGGGGGGGTATGCGGAGACCCAGTACTTC. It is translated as CASSSLGGYAETQYF.

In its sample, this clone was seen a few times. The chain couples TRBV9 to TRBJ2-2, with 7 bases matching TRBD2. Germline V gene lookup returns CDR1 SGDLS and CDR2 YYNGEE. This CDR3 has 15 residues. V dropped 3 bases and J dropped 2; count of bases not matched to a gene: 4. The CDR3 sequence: CASSARGDNTGELFF. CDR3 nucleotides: TGTGCCAGCAGCGCCCGGGGGGACAACACCGGGGAGCTGTTTTTT.